A single sample gave rise to the 32 T cell receptor beta chains below, sequenced in a study of blood T cell repertoires in COVID-19. Repertoires were generated with immunoSEQ multiplex PCR, while TCRdb's copy carries only in-frame clones and drops some. This table holds a few hundred thousand clones, roughly four fifths found once. Sequenced input: PBMCs or T cells enriched from blood (not recorded which). Receptor source: a man between 25 and 39 years old with acute COVID-19.

The chain links TRBV4-2 to TRBJ2-3; weak D call: TRBD2 (7 bases). CDR1 is LGHNA, CDR2 YNFKEQ, per germline. This CDR3 has 16 amino acids. The ends were cut back, 1 base at V and 3 bases at J, with 14 bases in the middle. CDR3 in DNA: TGTGCCAGCAGCCAAGGGGAGGGACAAAGGACAGATACGCAGTATTTT. Its translation is CASSQGEGQRTDTQYF.

This rearrangement joins TRBV7-8 to TRBJ1-5; TRBD1 matches at 7 bases. In germline, CDR1 is SGHVS, CDR2 FQNEAQ. The CDR3 totals 15 residues. Trimming at V came to 5 bases and at J to 2 bases, leaving 6 bases not matched to a gene. The CDR3 bases are TGTGCCAGCAGCGCTTACAGGGGTGGCAATCAGCCCCAGCATTTT. Residues: CASSAYRGGNQPQHF.

This clone was detected only once. V usage is TRBV30 and J usage is TRBJ2-1; no clear D gene. V was trimmed by 0 bases and J by 7 bases, leaving 10 bases between them. Germline V lookup: CDR1 GTSNPN, CDR2 SVGIG (reference sequence). This CDR3 is 13 amino acids long. Here the CDR3 DNA reads TGTGCCTGGAGTGTAGTTAATCGGAATGAGCAGTTCTTC. Its protein product is CAWSVVNRNEQFF. The complete variable domain, with remaining parts taken from reference TRBV30 and TRBJ2-1, reads SQTIHQWPATLVQPVGSPLSLECTVEGTSNPNLYWYRQAAGRGLQLLFYSVGIGQISSEVPQNLSASRPQDRQFILSSKKLLLSDSGFYLCAWSVVNRNEQFFGPGTRLTVL.

The chain is built from TRBV3-1 (or the pseudogene TRBV3-2) and TRBJ2-4; 9 nucleotides match TRBD2. This CDR3 spans 18 amino acids. The germline CDR1 and CDR2 sequences are LGHDT and YNNKEL (reference sequence). V shed 5 bases, J shed 2 bases, and the junction held 13 bases outside the gene matches. The CDR3 nucleotides read TGTGCCAGCAGCTCTTCCTTAGGCGGGGGGGCCTCCAAAAACATTCAGTACTTC. Protein product: CASSSSLGGGASKNIQYF.

The rearrangement uses TRBV6-5 and TRBJ1-3; TRBD1 agrees at 9 bases. V gave up 6 bases and J gave up 3 bases; unmatched junction bases: 6. CDR1 and CDR2 from the germline V gene are MNHEY and SVGAGI. The CDR3 length is 15 residues. CDR3 bases: TGTGCCAGCAGCACTACAGGGGGCATTGGAAACACCATATATTTT. Protein sequence: CASSTTGGIGNTIYF.

This sequence joins TRBV28 and TRBJ1-2, with TRBD1 as a possible D gene (6 bases). This CDR3 region has 13 residues. Germline values: CDR1 MDHEN, CDR2 SYDVKM. Between the trimmed V and J ends, which lost 8 bases and 3 bases, there was a span of 13 bases. DNA of the CDR3: TGTGCCAGCGGCCAGCGGGGGCACTATGGCTACACCTTC. It yields the protein CASGQRGHYGYTF.

Here the CDR3 DNA reads TGTGCACCTCGTGGGCAAATTGATGGCTACACCTTC. Translation: CAPRGQIDGYTF. V usage is TRBV5-8 and J usage is TRBJ1-2, with D unresolved. CDR3 size: 12 residues. CDR1 is SGHTS and CDR2 is YDEGEE in the germline V gene.

This clone appeared a few times. The chain recombines TRBV19 with TRBJ1-1; D perhaps matches TRBD1 (6 bases). Germline CDR1 reads LNHDA; CDR2 reads SQIVND (reference sequence). The V and J ends lost 0 bases and 5 bases respectively, with 16 bases between them. The CDR3 sequence is 16 residues long. The CDR3 DNA reads TGTGCCAGTAGTATAGATCTCGAGGCGAGGGGGACTGAAGCTTTCTTT. Amino acids: CASSIDLEARGTEAFF.

V usage is TRBV7-9 and J usage is TRBJ2-1; 8 nucleotides align to TRBD2. The germline V gene has CDR1 SEHNR and CDR2 FQNEAQ (reference sequence). The CDR3 covers 18 residues. J was trimmed by 9 bases and V by 2 bases; bases with no gene match: 18. CDR3 nucleotides: TGTGCCAGCAGCTTATACCTAGGGGGAGCGGGGGACCACGGTGAGCAGTTCTTC. Amino acids: CASSLYLGGAGDHGEQFF.

The CDR3 DNA sequence: TGTGCCAGCAGCGCCGGAGATAGCTCCTACAATGAGCAGTTCTTC. Encoded protein: CASSAGDSSYNEQFF. This chain connects TRBV9 to TRBJ2-1; unclear D gene. Germline CDR1 SGDLS, CDR2 YYNGEE. V was cut by 3 bases and J by 0 bases, with 10 bases left in between. The CDR3 totals 15 residues.

The chain carries TRBV5-1 and TRBJ1-6; TRBD1 matches at 7 bases. CDR1 and CDR2 (germline): SGHRS, YFSETQ. The CDR3 length is 14 residues. The V gene end was trimmed by 4 bases and the J gene end by 11 bases; junction bases not matched to a gene: 9. The CDR3 protein is CASSLGQDGTPLHF. The CDR3 DNA is TGCGCCAGCAGCCTAGGACAGGATGGGACACCCCTCCACTTT.

V is TRBV28 and J is TRBJ2-1, with 9 bases matching TRBD2. V shed 4 bases and J 7 bases; nucleotides not matched to a gene: 8. The CDR3 is 15 amino acids. CDR1 MDHEN and CDR2 SYDVKM come from the germline V gene. The CDR3 spells CASSSFAGGVNEQFF. The CDR3 coding sequence is TGTGCCAGCAGTTCCTTTGCGGGAGGGGTTAATGAGCAGTTCTTC.

The chain combines TRBV19 with TRBJ1-6, with D perhaps TRBD1 (6 bases). Germline V lookup: CDR1 LNHDA, CDR2 SQIVND (reference sequence). V dropped 1 base and J dropped 2 bases, with 9 bases sitting between them. The CDR3 sequence is 16 residues long. The CDR3 reads CASSIGGQPYNSPLHF. Here the CDR3 DNA reads TGTGCCAGTAGTATAGGCGGACAGCCCTATAATTCACCCCTCCACTTT.

This chain joins TRBV23-1 and TRBJ2-5, with a possible D match to TRBD2 (6 bases). TRBV23-1 falls under the ORF class, with uncertain function. The CDR3 contains 20 residues. The ends were cut back, 0 bases at V and 5 bases at J, with 28 bases in the middle. The CDR3 DNA is TGCGCCAGCAGTCAATCGACTTCCGGAGGCGGGACCCCCCAGTGTGAGACCCAGTACTTC. Translated: CASSQSTSGGGTPQCETQYF.

The chain uses TRBV6-5 and TRBJ2-7; 7 bases align to TRBD1. Trimming removed 7 bases from V and 0 bases from J; junction bases left unmatched: 9. The CDR3 is 15 amino acids. In germline, CDR1 is MNHEY, CDR2 SVGAGI. The DNA for the CDR3 is TGTGCCAGCACCCTTGACGAGGGGGCCTCCTACGAGCAGTACGTC. Translating it yields CASTLDEGASYEQYV.

This chain connects TRBV9 to TRBJ1-1; 10 bases line up with TRBD1. This CDR3 contains 14 residues. CDR1 SGDLS and CDR2 YYNGEE come from the germline V gene. The V segment lost 3 bases and the J segment 6 bases; nucleotides outside the gene matches: 5. The CDR3: CASSGDGQGAEAFF. The DNA of the CDR3 is TGTGCCAGCAGCGGTGACGGACAGGGGGCTGAAGCTTTCTTT.

The sample holds many counts of this clone. This sequence joins TRBV5-1 and TRBJ1-1; no definite D call. V lost 4 bases and J lost 1, with 8 bases in between. CDR1 is SGHRS and CDR2 is YFSETQ in the germline V gene. This CDR3 has 13 amino acids. The CDR3 reads CASSQRGNTEAFF. CDR3 in DNA: TGCGCCAGCAGCCAACGGGGGAACACTGAAGCTTTCTTT.

In this sample, this clone turned up a few times. V usage is TRBV27 and J usage is TRBJ1-1; D might be TRBD1 (5 bases). The ends were cut back, 3 bases at V and 8 bases at J, with 16 bases in the middle. The CDR3 spans 14 residues. The germline gives CDR1 MNHEY, CDR2 SMNVEV (reference sequence). CDR3 DNA: TGTGCCAGCAGTTTCAGGGTCGAGAACGGAGAAGCTTTCTTT. Its protein product is CASSFRVENGEAFF.

The chain uses TRBV19 and TRBJ1-5; the D gene is possibly TRBD1 (5 bases). Per the germline V gene, CDR1 is LNHDA and CDR2 is SQIVND (reference sequence). The CDR3 sequence is 16 residues long. Trimming removed 4 bases at V and 3 bases at J, with 16 bases between. The CDR3 loop is CASSNRSQGNNQPQHF. Written as DNA, the CDR3 is TGTGCCAGTAGTAATCGGTCCCAGGGTAACAATCAGCCCCAGCATTTT.

The V call is TRBV24-1, the J call TRBJ1-2, with D tentatively TRBD1 (5 bases). Germline CDR1 KGHDR, CDR2 SFDVKD. V lost 5 bases to trimming and J lost 2 bases, with 11 bases between them. The CDR3 is 14 residues long. The CDR3 sequence is CATSVVDRNYGYTF. CDR3 nucleotides: TGTGCCACCAGTGTCGTCGACAGAAACTATGGCTACACCTTC.

The V gene is TRBV27, the J gene TRBJ1-2; 8 bases are shared with TRBD1. CDR1 and CDR2 from the germline V gene are MNHEY and SMNVEV (reference sequence). There are 18 residues in the CDR3. V shed 4 bases, J shed 3 bases, and the junction held 16 bases outside the gene matches. This CDR3 reads CASSSHGVGTGEDYGYTF. CDR3 bases: TGTGCCAGCAGTTCACACGGGGTGGGGACAGGTGAAGACTATGGCTACACCTTC.

The V and J genes are TRBV4-1 and TRBJ1-1; possibly TRBD1 for D (5 bases). CDR3 length equals 15 residues. V was cut by 1 base and J by 11 bases, with 20 bases left in between. The germline CDR1 and CDR2 sequences are MGHRA and YSYEKL. CDR3 DNA sequence: TGCGCCAGCAGCCAAGTAGTATGGGGGGGAGGTTTGGCTTTCTTT. Protein product: CASSQVVWGGGLAFF.

This clone was detected only once. Other DNA sequences in this sample translate to the same CDR3. The V gene is TRBV29-1, the J gene TRBJ1-1, with D hard to call. V lost 4 bases to trimming and J lost 5 bases, with 5 bases between them. Germline assignment: CDR1 SQVTM and CDR2 ANQGSEA. This CDR3 contains 10 residues. DNA for the CDR3: TGCAGCGTTGGCGGGACTGAAGCTTTCTTT. It specifies CSVGGTEAFF. The variable domain in full, completed from reference TRBV29-1 and TRBJ1-1, reads SAVISQKPSRDICQRGTSLTIQCQVDSQVTMMFWYRQQPGQSLTLIATANQGSEATYESGFVIDKFPISRPNLTFSTLTVSNMSPEDSSIYLCSVGGTEAFFGQGTRLTVV.

CDR3 nucleotide sequence: TGTGCCAGCAATGAGCGGGAGGCCGGGGAGCTGTTTTTT. Residues: CASNEREAGELFF. J is TRBJ2-2 and V is TRBV2, with 9 bases that match TRBD2. CDR1 and CDR2 (germline): SNHLY, FYNNEI. This CDR3 region has 13 residues. Trimming took 7 bases from V and 6 from J; bases not matched to a gene: 3.

CDR3 sequence (DNA): TGTGCCACCAGCAGAGATATAGGGGCAGGCGAAAAACTGTTTTTT. It specifies CATSRDIGAGEKLFF. The chain recombines TRBV15 with TRBJ1-4; D possibly corresponds to TRBD1 (5 bases). Germline V gene lookup returns CDR1 LNHNV and CDR2 YYDKDF (reference sequence). The CDR3 is 15 amino acids. V was trimmed by 0 bases and J by 8 bases, leaving 13 bases between them. The full variable domain, completed using reference TRBV15 and TRBJ1-4, is DAMVIQNPRYQVTQFGKPVTLSCSQTLNHNVMYWYQQKSSQAPKLLFHYYDKDFNNEADTPDNFQSRRPNTSFCFLDIRSPGLGDTAMYLCATSRDIGAGEKLFFGSGTQLSVL.

This chain links TRBV30 with TRBJ1-2; the D gene is possibly TRBD1 (5 bases). Germline loops: CDR1 GTSNPN, CDR2 SVGIG (reference sequence). The CDR3 is 10 amino acids. The V gene lost 8 bases and the J gene lost 8 bases, with 12 bases spanning the gap. CDR3 loop: CALDGGGYTF. The CDR3 DNA is TGTGCCCTGGATGGGGGGGGCTACACCTTC.

This chain joins TRBV7-6 and TRBJ2-3; 9 bases line up with TRBD1. The CDR3 consists of 16 residues. With 3 bases clipped from V and 4 bases from J, the junction kept 8 bases outside the gene matches. The germline gives CDR1 SGHVS, CDR2 FNYEAQ. In DNA form, the CDR3 reads TGTGCCAGCAGCTTGGGCGGGACAGGGACATCAGATACGCAGTATTTT. The encoded protein is CASSLGGTGTSDTQYF.

There are many counts of this clone. This chain joins TRBV6-2 or TRBV6-3 and TRBJ2-1; D unresolved. The CDR3 runs to 13 residues. Trimming removed 3 bases from V and 2 bases from J, with 5 bases in between. Germline-derived CDR1 and CDR2 are MNHEY and SVGEGT. As DNA, the CDR3 is TGTGCCAGCAGTTATGAGGCCTACAATGAGCAGTTCTTC. Its protein product is CASSYEAYNEQFF.

V usage is TRBV18 and J usage is TRBJ2-4, with a weak D call TRBD1 (5 bases). The germline V gene encodes CDR1 KGHSH and CDR2 LQKENI. V was trimmed by 3 bases and J by 0 bases, leaving 18 bases between them. This CDR3 has 18 amino acids. The CDR3 reads CASSPPGRAPIAKNIQYF. The CDR3 nucleotides read TGTGCCAGCTCACCCCCGGGCAGGGCGCCGATAGCCAAAAACATTCAGTACTTC.

The rearrangement uses TRBV25-1 and TRBJ1-2; the match to TRBD1 covers 8 bases. Germline V gene sequence: CDR1 MGHDK, CDR2 SYGVNS. V trimming: 3 bases; J trimming: 7 bases; junction bases outside the gene matches: 13. The CDR3 has 16 amino acids. The CDR3 loop reads CASSDPSTGDTVGYTF. In DNA, the CDR3 is TGTGCCAGCAGTGACCCTTCGACAGGGGATACGGTTGGCTACACCTTC.

This chain connects TRBV11-1 to TRBJ1-6; D is unclear. The CDR3 consists of 12 residues. Germline CDR1 is SGHAT and CDR2 is FQDESV (reference sequence). Trimming left V 5 bases short and J 7 bases short, with 6 bases between. CDR3 sequence: CASSHRNSPLHF. The DNA of the CDR3 is TGTGCCAGCAGCCACAGAAATTCACCCCTCCACTTT.

V is TRBV7-8 and J is TRBJ1-1, with D uncertain. CDR3 size: 13 residues. The V gene lost 5 bases and the J gene lost 0 bases, with 7 bases spanning the gap. The V gene's germline CDR1 is SGHVS and CDR2 FQNEAQ. The CDR3 loop is CASSRLLNTEAFF. The CDR3 DNA reads as TGTGCCAGCAGCCGACTCCTGAACACTGAAGCTTTCTTT.